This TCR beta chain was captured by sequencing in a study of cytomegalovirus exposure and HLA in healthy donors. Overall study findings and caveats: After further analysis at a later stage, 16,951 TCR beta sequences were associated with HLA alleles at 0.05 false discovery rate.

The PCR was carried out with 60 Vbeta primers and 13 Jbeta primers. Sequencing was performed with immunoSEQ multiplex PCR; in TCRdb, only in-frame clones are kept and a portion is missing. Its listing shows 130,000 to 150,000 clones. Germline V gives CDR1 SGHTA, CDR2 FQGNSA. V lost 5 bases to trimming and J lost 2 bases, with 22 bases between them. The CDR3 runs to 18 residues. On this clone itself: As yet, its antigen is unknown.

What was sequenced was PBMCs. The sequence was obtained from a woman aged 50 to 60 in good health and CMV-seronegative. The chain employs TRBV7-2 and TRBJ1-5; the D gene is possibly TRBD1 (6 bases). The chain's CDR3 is CASSPSWWGEGGNQPQHF. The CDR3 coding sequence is TGTGCCAGCAGCCCCTCTTGGTGGGGGGAGGGGGGCAATCAGCCCCAGCATTTT.